What follows are 7 T cell receptor beta chains derived from one specimen sequenced in a study of shared clonotypes between healthy human individuals. TCRdb's copy holds only in-frame clones and misses some; the assay was immunoSEQ multiplex PCR. Of about 2.4 million clones in the sample, around nine tenths are singletons; the top ten hold around 0.15%. Sequences were obtained from naive CD4+ T cells sorted from blood. As for subset: CD45RA+ positively selected. These TCRs come from a man between 18 and 35 years old in good health.

The gene calls are TRBV27 and TRBJ1-6; the D gene is possibly TRBD1 (6 bases). V gave up 3 bases and J gave up 7 bases, with 10 bases separating them. CDR1 is MNHEY, CDR2 SMNVEV, per germline (reference sequence). The CDR3 consists of 14 residues. The chain's CDR3 is CASSLWTANSPLHF. The CDR3 DNA sequence: TGTGCCAGCAGTTTGTGGACAGCCAATTCACCCCTCCACTTT.

The chain uses TRBV5-1 and TRBJ2-3, with 12 positions matching TRBD2. Germline trimming cut 0 bases from V and 3 bases from J; bases unmatched to any gene: 5. This CDR3 has 17 residues. From germline, CDR1 is SGHRS and CDR2 YFSETQ. The CDR3 here is CASSLESLAGGTDTQYF. The CDR3 DNA reads TGCGCCAGCAGCTTGGAGTCTCTAGCGGGGGGGACAGATACGCAGTATTTT.

There are a few counts of this clone. Other DNA sequences in the same sample also yield this CDR3. This chain connects TRBV30 to TRBJ1-2; D unresolved. From germline, CDR1 is GTSNPN and CDR2 SVGIG (reference sequence). CDR3 size: 11 residues. Deletions cut 3 bases from V and 1 base from J, with 3 bases between. CDR3 DNA: TGTGCCTGGAGCAGTAACTATGGCTACACCTTC. This codes for CAWSSNYGYTF.

The V call is TRBV5-4, the J call TRBJ1-4, with TRBD1 as a possible D gene (6 bases). Germline V lookup: CDR1 SGHNT, CDR2 YYREEE (reference sequence). The CDR3 is 14 amino acids. V was cut by 0 bases and J by 7 bases, with 10 bases left in between. For the CDR3, the DNA is TGTGCCAGCAGCTTGGGGGGGGCGCGTGAAAAACTGTTTTTT. Its protein product is CASSLGGAREKLFF.

The rearrangement links TRBV10-2 to TRBJ1-2; 7 nucleotides match TRBD1. The trim removed 4 bases at V and 4 bases at J, leaving 6 bases unmatched. CDR1 and CDR2 from the germline V gene are WSHSY and SAAADI. CDR3 length equals 14 residues. CDR3 DNA sequence: TGCGCCAGCAGTGGGGACAGTATAAGCTATGGCTACACCTTC. Protein sequence: CASSGDSISYGYTF.

The chain links TRBV7-2 to TRBJ2-7; a weak D match, TRBD1 (6 bases). CDR1 is SGHTA and CDR2 is FQGNSA in the germline V gene. This CDR3 is 15 amino acids long. Deletions cut 3 bases from V and 7 bases from J, with 19 bases between. CDR3 region: CASSFRPGATGEQYF. CDR3 DNA sequence: TGTGCCAGCAGCTTTCGGCCAGGGGCCACGGGGGAGCAGTACTTC.

The chain couples TRBV7-9 to TRBJ2-3; TRBD2 matches 10 bases. Germline CDR1 is SEHNR and CDR2 is FQNEAQ (reference sequence). The CDR3 has 15 amino acids. Trimming at V came to 6 bases and at J to 6 bases, leaving 9 bases not matched to a gene. CDR3 amino acids: CASSPLAGVMDTQYF. In DNA form, the CDR3 reads TGTGCCAGCAGTCCCCTAGCGGGAGTCATGGATACGCAGTATTTT.